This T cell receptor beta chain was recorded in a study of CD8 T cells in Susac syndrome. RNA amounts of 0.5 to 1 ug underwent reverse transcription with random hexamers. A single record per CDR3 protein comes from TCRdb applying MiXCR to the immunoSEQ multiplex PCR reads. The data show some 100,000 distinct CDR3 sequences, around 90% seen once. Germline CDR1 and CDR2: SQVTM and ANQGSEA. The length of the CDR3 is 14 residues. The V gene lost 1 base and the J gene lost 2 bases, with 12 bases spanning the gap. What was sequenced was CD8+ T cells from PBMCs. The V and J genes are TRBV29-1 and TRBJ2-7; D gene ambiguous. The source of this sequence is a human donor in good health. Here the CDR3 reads CSVEVSGRTYEQYF. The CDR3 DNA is TGCAGCGTTGAAGTATCTGGACGGACCTACGAGCAGTACTTC.